The source of this T cell receptor (beta chain) is a study of T cells in Graves' hyperthyroidism and ophthalmopathy. Broader study findings: The authors' 13 V-J model separated ophthalmopathy from stable hyperthyroidism.

Authors of the study amplified TCR beta CDR3 regions from RNA transcripts. The HTBI primer set served for first-round RT-PCR of the TCR CDR3. TCRdb reprocessed the multiplex PCR reads with MiXCR, giving one entry per CDR3 protein. The table records approximately 400,000 distinct CDR3 sequences, around 15% of them present only once. This clonotype has ten or more counts. What it binds is not known. V lost 8 bases and J lost 4, with 14 bases in between. This CDR3 spans 13 amino acids. Germline-derived CDR1 and CDR2 are SNHLY and FYNNEI. The material sequenced was blood. V is TRBV2 and J is TRBJ2-5; the D gene is possibly TRBD1 (5 bases). This TCR derives from a woman aged 25 to 39 with Graves' ophthalmopathy. CDR3 sequence reads: CASVRVQGETQYF. Written as DNA, the CDR3 is TGTGCCAGCGTCCGGGTGCAGGGAGAGACCCAGTACTTC.